This T cell receptor beta chain is drawn from a study of blood T cell repertoires in COVID-19. The CDR3 is 15 amino acids. The germline gives CDR1 MGHRA, CDR2 YSYEKL. V gave up 3 bases and J gave up 0 bases, with 12 bases separating them. Sequencing was performed with immunoSEQ multiplex PCR; in TCRdb, only in-frame clones are kept and a portion is missing. The sample lists roughly 200,000 clones, about nine tenths occurring once. This TCR was recovered from a man younger than 45 in a cohort exposed to, infected with or recovered from COVID-19 (not recorded which). V and J are TRBV4-1 and TRBJ2-7, with D perhaps matching TRBD2 (7 bases). Source material: PBMCs or T cells enriched from blood (not recorded which). DNA of the CDR3: TGCGCCAGCAGCCAGGGGGGGCTATACTCCTACGAGCAGTACTTC. This encodes CASSQGGLYSYEQYF.